This TCR beta chain was found in a study of cytomegalovirus exposure and HLA in healthy donors. Whole-study findings and limits: Testing in vitro showed a few CMV-associated chains specific for CMV antigens.

TCRdb's table, derived via immunoSEQ multiplex PCR, lists solely in-frame clones and lacks some. Of about 140,000 clones listed, 88% are singletons. Germline V gene sequence: CDR1 SGHKS, CDR2 YYEKEE (reference sequence). The CDR3 has 15 residues. V dropped 0 bases and J dropped 4; count of bases not matched to a gene: 3. The donors were members of the approximately 120-subject validation cohort (separate from the roughly 700-subject first cohort). About this clone itself: Its antigen is not identified.

The clonotype originates from a woman younger than 35 in good health and CMV-seropositive. The sample was PBMCs. The J gene is TRBJ2-3, the V gene TRBV5-5; TRBD1 agrees at 9 bases. CDR3 amino acids: CASSLVGQGADTQYF. The CDR3 DNA is TGTGCCAGCAGCTTGGTGGGACAGGGCGCAGATACGCAGTATTTT.